This TCR beta chain was retrieved from a study of T cell responses to AZD1222 COVID-19 vaccine. In regard to this clone: The antigen is undetermined.

Study-level points and caveats: At 160-218 and 743-854, vaccine-associated CD4 TCRs were dominant, and they spanned spike. Among those given AZD1222, only five or six were seropositive at baseline. Unmutated variant regions are reportedly targeted by nearly half of spike-specific TCRs.

Trimming removed 2 bases at V and 2 bases at J, with 10 bases between. The germline V gene has CDR1 LGHDT and CDR2 YNNKEL (reference sequence). The length of the CDR3 is 14 residues. The method was immunoSEQ multiplex PCR; TCRdb's version includes in-frame clones alone and lacks a portion of them. In the table there are roughly 72,000 clones, 88% of which are singletons. The source is an adult who received the MenACWY meningococcal vaccine as a control. V and J are TRBV3-1 (or the pseudogene TRBV3-2) and TRBJ2-7, with D uncertain. Source: peripheral blood, taken 28 days after the second dose of the MenACWY control vaccine. The CDR3 coding sequence is TGTGCCAGCAGCCAAAGGACGGTAGCCTACGAGCAGTACTTC. As protein: CASSQRTVAYEQYF.